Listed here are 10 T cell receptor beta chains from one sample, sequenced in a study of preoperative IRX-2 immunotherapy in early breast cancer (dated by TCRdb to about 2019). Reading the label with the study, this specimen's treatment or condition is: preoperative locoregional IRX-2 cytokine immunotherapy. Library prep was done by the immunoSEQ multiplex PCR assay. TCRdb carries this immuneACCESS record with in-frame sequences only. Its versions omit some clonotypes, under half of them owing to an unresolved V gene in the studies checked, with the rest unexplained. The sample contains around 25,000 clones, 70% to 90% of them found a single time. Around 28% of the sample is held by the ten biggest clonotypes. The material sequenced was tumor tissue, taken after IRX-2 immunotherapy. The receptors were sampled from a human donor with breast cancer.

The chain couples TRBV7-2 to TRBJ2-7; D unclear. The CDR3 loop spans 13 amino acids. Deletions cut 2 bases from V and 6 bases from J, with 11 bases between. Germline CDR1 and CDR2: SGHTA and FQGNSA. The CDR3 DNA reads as TGTGCCAGCAGCTTAATAAGAGGTGGCGAGCAGTACGTC. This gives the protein CASSLIRGGEQYV.

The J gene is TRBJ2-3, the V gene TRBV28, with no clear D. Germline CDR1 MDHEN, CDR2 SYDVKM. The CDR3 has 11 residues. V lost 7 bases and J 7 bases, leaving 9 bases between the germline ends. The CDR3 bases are TGTGCCAGCAAGGTGCGGAATACGCAGTATTTT. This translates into CASKVRNTQYF.

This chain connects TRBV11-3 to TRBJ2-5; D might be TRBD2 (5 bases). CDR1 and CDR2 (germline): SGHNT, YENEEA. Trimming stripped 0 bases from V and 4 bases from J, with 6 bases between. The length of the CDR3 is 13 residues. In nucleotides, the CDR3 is TGTGCCAGCAGCTTAGATAGCGCAGAGACCCAGTACTTC. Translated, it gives CASSLDSAETQYF.

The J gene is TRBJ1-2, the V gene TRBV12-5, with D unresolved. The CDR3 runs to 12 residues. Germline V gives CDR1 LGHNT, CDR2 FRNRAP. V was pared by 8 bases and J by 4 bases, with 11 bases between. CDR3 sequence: CASSFGVYGYTF. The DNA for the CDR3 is TGTGCTAGTTCCTTCGGGGTCTATGGCTACACCTTC.

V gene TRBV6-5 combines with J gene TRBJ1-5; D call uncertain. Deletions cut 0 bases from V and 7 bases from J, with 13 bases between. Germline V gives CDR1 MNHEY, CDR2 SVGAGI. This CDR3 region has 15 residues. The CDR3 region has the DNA TGTGCCAGCAGTTACTCAAAAAGGGTGCAACAGCCCCAGCATTTT. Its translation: CASSYSKRVQQPQHF.

DNA for the CDR3: TGTGCCAGCAGCTTACTAGCGGGGACCCAAGAGACCCAGTACTTC. As protein: CASSLLAGTQETQYF. The V gene is TRBV5-5, the J gene TRBJ2-5; 10 bases agree with TRBD2. J was trimmed by 1 base and V by 2 bases; bases with no gene match: 2. This CDR3 has 15 residues. Germline CDR1 and CDR2: SGHKS and YYEKEE (reference sequence).

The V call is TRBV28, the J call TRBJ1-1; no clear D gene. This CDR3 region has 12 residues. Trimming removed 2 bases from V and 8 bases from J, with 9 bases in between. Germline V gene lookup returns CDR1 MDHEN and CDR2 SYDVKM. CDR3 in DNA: TGTGCCAGCAGTTTAACACAGCGCGAAGCTTTCTTT. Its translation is CASSLTQREAFF.

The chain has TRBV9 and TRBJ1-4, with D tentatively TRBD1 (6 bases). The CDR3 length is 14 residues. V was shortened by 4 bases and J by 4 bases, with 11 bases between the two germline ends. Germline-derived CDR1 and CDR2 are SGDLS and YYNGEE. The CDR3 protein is CASSPGHYNEKLFF. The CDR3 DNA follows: TGTGCCAGCAGCCCGGGACACTATAATGAAAAACTGTTTTTT.

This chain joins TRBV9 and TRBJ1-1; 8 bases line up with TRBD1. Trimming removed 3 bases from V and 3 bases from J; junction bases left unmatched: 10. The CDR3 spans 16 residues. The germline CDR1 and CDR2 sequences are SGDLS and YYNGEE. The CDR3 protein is CASSAAGTGWDTEAFF. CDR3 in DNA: TGTGCCAGCAGCGCGGCCGGGACAGGCTGGGACACTGAAGCTTTCTTT.

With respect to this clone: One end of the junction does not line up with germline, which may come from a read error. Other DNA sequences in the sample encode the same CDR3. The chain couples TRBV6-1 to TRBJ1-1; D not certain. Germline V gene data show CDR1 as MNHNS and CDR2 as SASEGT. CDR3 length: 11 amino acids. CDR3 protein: CASGEGLLAFF. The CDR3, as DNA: TGTGCCAGCGGTGAAGGGCTTTTGGCTTTCTTT.